Sequencing of this T cell receptor beta chain was carried out in a study of blood T cell repertoires in COVID-19. Study in general: Samples came from the United States, Italy and Spain, spanning acute and convalescent COVID-19. In each case, the material was cDNA or gDNA derived from T cells, B-cell-depleted T cells, or PBMCs.

The CDR3 runs 15 residues. Germline CDR1 and CDR2: SGHDN and FVKESK. The ends lost 1 base at V and 4 bases at J; junction bases unmatched: 7. This clone has more than one count but fewer than ten. This table comes from immunoSEQ multiplex PCR, and its TCRdb copy is limited to in-frame clones, with some not included. The sample contains some 120,000 clones, more than 80% of which appear only once. The receptor's source is a human donor in a cohort sampled during active COVID-19. The sequenced sample was peripheral blood. V and J are TRBV14 and TRBJ2-7, with 7 bases that match TRBD2. CDR3 residues: CASSQGGGTGYEQYF. The CDR3 region has the DNA TGTGCCAGCAGCCAAGGGGGGGGAACGGGGTACGAGCAGTACTTC.